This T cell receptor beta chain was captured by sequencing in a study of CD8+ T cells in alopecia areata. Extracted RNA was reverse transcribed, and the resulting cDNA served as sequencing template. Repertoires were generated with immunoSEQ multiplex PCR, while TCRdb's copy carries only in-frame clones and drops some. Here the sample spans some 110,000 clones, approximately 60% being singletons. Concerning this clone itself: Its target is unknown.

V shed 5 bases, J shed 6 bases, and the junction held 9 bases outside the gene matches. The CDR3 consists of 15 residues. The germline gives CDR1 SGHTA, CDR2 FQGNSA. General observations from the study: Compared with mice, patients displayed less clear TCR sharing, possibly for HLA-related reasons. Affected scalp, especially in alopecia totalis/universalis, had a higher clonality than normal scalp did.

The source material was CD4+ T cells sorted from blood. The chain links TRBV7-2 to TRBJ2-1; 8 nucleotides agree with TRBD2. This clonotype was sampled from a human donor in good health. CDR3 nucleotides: TGTGCCAGCAGCGAAGAACGGGGGGGCGGCAATGAGCAGTTCTTC. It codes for CASSEERGGGNEQFF.